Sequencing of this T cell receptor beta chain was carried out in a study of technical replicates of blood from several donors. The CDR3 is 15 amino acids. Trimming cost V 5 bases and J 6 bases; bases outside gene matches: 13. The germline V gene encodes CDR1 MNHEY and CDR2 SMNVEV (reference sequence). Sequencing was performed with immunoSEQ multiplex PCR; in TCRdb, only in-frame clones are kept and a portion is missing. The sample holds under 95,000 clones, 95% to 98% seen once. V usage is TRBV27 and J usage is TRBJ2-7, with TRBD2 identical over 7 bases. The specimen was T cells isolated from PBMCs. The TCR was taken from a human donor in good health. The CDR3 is CASSPGDYLRFEQYF. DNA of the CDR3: TGTGCCAGCAGTCCCGGGGACTATTTACGATTCGAGCAGTACTTC.